This entry lists 28 T cell receptor beta chains sequenced from one sample in a study of cytomegalovirus exposure and HLA in healthy donors. Here immunoSEQ multiplex PCR was the method, and the copy in TCRdb shows in-frame clones only, minus some. Among about 55,000 clones, 90% were seen once, and the ten largest hold 3% to 3.5%. Sequenced material: PBMCs. These receptors were obtained from a man in his late teens or twenties in good health and CMV-seronegative.

The chain employs TRBV5-8 and TRBJ2-1, with D uncertain. V dropped 1 base and J dropped 3 bases, with 14 bases sitting between them. Germline V CDR1 and CDR2: SGHTS, YDEGEE. This CDR3 comprises 16 residues. CDR3: CASSLRLNSFYNEQFF. The CDR3 DNA reads TGTGCCAGCAGCTTGAGGTTGAACAGTTTCTACAATGAGCAGTTCTTC.

This clone is medium-sized by share. As DNA, the CDR3 is TGTGCCAGTAGTATAGGGACTAGCGGAAACACAGATACGCAGTATTTT. This encodes CASSIGTSGNTDTQYF. This chain connects TRBV19 to TRBJ2-3, with 10 bases that match TRBD2. The V and J ends lost 1 base and 2 bases, in that order; junction bases with no gene match: 3. The CDR3 covers 16 residues. CDR1 is LNHDA, CDR2 SQIVND, per germline (reference sequence).

The chain recombines TRBV28 with TRBJ2-2; TRBD2 matches 10 bases. The CDR3 spans 16 residues. The germline V gene encodes CDR1 MDHEN and CDR2 SYDVKM. J was trimmed by 5 bases and V by 1 base; bases with no gene match: 4. The CDR3, as DNA: TGTGCCAGCAGTTTATTAGCGGGAGGTTTGACCGGGGAGCTGTTTTTT. It translates to CASSLLAGGLTGELFF.

This clone was seen more than once but under ten times. The chain uses TRBV28 and TRBJ2-2; no firm D call. The CDR3 runs 12 residues. CDR1 is MDHEN and CDR2 is SYDVKM in the germline V gene. V shed 6 bases and J shed 3 bases, with 5 bases lying between them. CDR3 nucleotides: TGTGCCAGCAGCTTTCACACCGGGGAGCTGTTTTTT. Its protein product is CASSFHTGELFF.

This clone has just a few counts. CDR3 DNA: TGTGCCAGTAGTACTAGCGTTGAGCAGTTCTTC. It yields the protein CASSTSVEQFF. The V and J genes are TRBV19 and TRBJ2-1; tentative D call: TRBD2 (6 bases). V was pared by 4 bases and J by 9 bases, with 7 bases between. The germline gives CDR1 LNHDA, CDR2 SQIVND (reference sequence). CDR3 size: 11 residues. The variable domain in full, completed from reference TRBV19 and TRBJ2-1, reads DGGITQSPKYLFRKEGQNVTLSCEQNLNHDAMYWYRQDPGQGLRLIYYSQIVNDFQKGDIAEGYSVSREKKESFPLTVTSAQKNPTAFYLCASSTSVEQFFGPGTRLTVL.

This clone was recorded only once. The V call is TRBV27, the J call TRBJ2-3; no reliable D call. Germline CDR1 reads MNHEY; CDR2 reads SMNVEV (reference sequence). Trimming removed 4 bases at V and 0 bases at J, with 14 bases between. CDR3 length equals 16 residues. The CDR3 here is CASSSWSEDSTDTQYF. The CDR3 DNA follows: TGTGCCAGCAGTTCGTGGTCAGAGGATAGCACAGATACGCAGTATTTT.

Only a few counts were recorded for this clone. The chain is built from TRBV6-4 and TRBJ2-1; D may be TRBD1 (6 bases). The CDR3 is 13 amino acids. V was pared by 2 bases and J by 11 bases, with 13 bases between. Per the germline V gene, CDR1 is MRHNA and CDR2 is SNTAGT. CDR3 in DNA: TGTGCCAGCAGTGACCCCGGGACATCCAAGCAGTTCTTC. This gives the protein CASSDPGTSKQFF.

This chain joins TRBV28 and TRBJ1-1, with a possible D match to TRBD1 (5 bases). The V gene's germline CDR1 is MDHEN and CDR2 SYDVKM. This CDR3 has 14 amino acids. The ends were cut back, 4 bases at V and 1 base at J, with 10 bases in the middle. The CDR3 nucleotides read TGTGCCAGCAGTTCGCCAGGACAGAACACTGAAGCTTTCTTT. It codes for CASSSPGQNTEAFF.

V is TRBV6-5 and J is TRBJ1-1; D may be TRBD1 (5 bases). Trimming pared 5 bases from V and 1 base from J, leaving 11 bases between. CDR1 is MNHEY, CDR2 SVGAGI, per germline. CDR3 length: 14 amino acids. The CDR3 spells CASSTRTSNTEAFF. The CDR3 coding sequence is TGTGCCAGCAGTACCCGGACATCGAACACTGAAGCTTTCTTT.

The chain couples TRBV28 to TRBJ1-1; 7 nucleotides match TRBD1. The V and J ends lost 8 bases and 0 bases, in that order; junction bases with no gene match: 9. This CDR3 is 15 amino acids long. Germline values: CDR1 MDHEN, CDR2 SYDVKM. The CDR3, as DNA: TGTGCCAGCTTCCGGGACAGATTCATGAACACTGAAGCTTTCTTT. This encodes CASFRDRFMNTEAFF.

The chain recombines TRBV27 with TRBJ1-2; 8 nucleotides align to TRBD1. The CDR3 extends over 14 amino acids. V was clipped by 6 bases and J by 4 bases; unmatched bases: 7. Per the germline V gene, CDR1 is MNHEY and CDR2 is SMNVEV (reference sequence). The CDR3 here is CASRGQGRAYGYTF. CDR3 coding DNA: TGTGCCAGCAGAGGACAGGGACGGGCCTATGGCTACACCTTC.

The chain recombines TRBV4-2 with TRBJ2-7, with a tentative D call TRBD2 (6 bases). Germline assignment: CDR1 LGHNA and CDR2 YNFKEQ. The CDR3 is 16 residues long. Between the trimmed V and J ends, which lost 1 base and 2 bases, there was a span of 15 bases. The CDR3 protein is CASSQGASEATYEQYF. In DNA, the CDR3 is TGTGCCAGCAGCCAAGGGGCTAGCGAAGCAACCTACGAGCAGTACTTC.

The table lists this clone with a count of one. The chain has TRBV6-1 and TRBJ1-2; tentative D call: TRBD1 (6 bases). CDR1 is MNHNS, CDR2 SASEGT, per germline. V shed 6 bases and J shed 2 bases, with 13 bases lying between them. CDR3 length equals 14 residues. This chain's CDR3 is CASSNEGQNYGYTF. DNA for the CDR3: TGTGCCAGCAGCAACGAAGGACAGAACTATGGCTACACCTTC.

The gene calls are TRBV7-9 and TRBJ2-5, with D possibly matching TRBD1 (6 bases). V lost 2 bases to trimming and J lost 8 bases, with 12 bases between them. Per germline, CDR1 SEHNR and CDR2 FQNEAQ (reference sequence). The length of the CDR3 is 13 residues. The CDR3 reads CASSLFGTSTQYF. CDR3 bases: TGTGCCAGCAGCTTATTCGGGACATCAACCCAGTACTTC.

The chain links TRBV5-1 to TRBJ2-3, with D possibly matching TRBD2 (5 bases). The germline V gene has CDR1 SGHRS and CDR2 YFSETQ. Between the trimmed V and J ends, which lost 3 bases and 1 base, there was a span of 6 bases. CDR3 length equals 13 residues. The CDR3 region is CASSSGGTDTQYF. In nucleotides, the CDR3 is TGCGCCAGCAGCTCCGGGGGCACAGATACGCAGTATTTT. Full variable domain (rest looked up from reference TRBV5-1 and TRBJ2-3): KAGVTQTPRYLIKTRGQQVTLSCSPISGHRSVSWYQQTPGQGLQFLFEYFSETQRNKGNFPGRFSGRQFSNSRSEMNVSTLELGDSALYLCASSSGGTDTQYFGPGTRLTVL.

The chain carries TRBV28 and TRBJ1-2, with TRBD1 identical over 7 bases. The CDR3 is 13 residues long. The J segment lost 3 bases and the V segment lost 7 bases, leaving 5 bases of the junction unmatched. Germline V gives CDR1 MDHEN, CDR2 SYDVKM. CDR3 sequence reads: CASTPGTDYGYTF. Here the CDR3 DNA reads TGTGCCAGCACCCCCGGGACAGACTATGGCTACACCTTC.

This chain connects TRBV6-4 to TRBJ2-1; 10 bases are a match to TRBD2. This CDR3 region has 14 residues. Trimming cost V 6 bases and J 7 bases; bases outside gene matches: 6. Per germline, CDR1 MRHNA and CDR2 SNTAGT. The DNA for the CDR3 is TGTGCCAGCAGCCAAGCGGGAGGGGCGAATGAGCAGTTCTTC. It specifies CASSQAGGANEQFF.

Worth noting for this clone: Other DNA sequences of this sample code for an identical CDR3. This rearrangement joins TRBV5-1 to TRBJ2-7, with a possible D match to TRBD2 (5 bases). This CDR3 comprises 14 residues. The germline V and J ends were trimmed by 2 bases and 2 bases, with 11 bases remaining between them. Germline V gives CDR1 SGHRS, CDR2 YFSETQ. The CDR3, as DNA: TGCGCCAGCAGCTTAGGCAGCGGTCCCTACGAGCAGTACTTC. It encodes CASSLGSGPYEQYF.

The chain employs TRBV7-6 and TRBJ2-5; 8 bases fit TRBD2. Unmatched junction bases numbered 14, after V lost 8 bases and J lost 3 bases. This CDR3 contains 16 residues. Germline lookup yields CDR1 SGHVS and CDR2 FNYEAQ. The CDR3 spells CASGSTSGSREETQYF. CDR3 nucleotides: TGTGCCAGCGGATCCACAAGCGGGAGTCGAGAAGAGACCCAGTACTTC.

The J gene is TRBJ2-7, the V gene TRBV28; D call uncertain. Germline CDR1 and CDR2: MDHEN and SYDVKM. The CDR3 has 11 amino acids. Trimming pared 7 bases from V and 2 bases from J, leaving 6 bases between. The CDR3 region has the DNA TGTGCCAGCAAGTCAGCCTACGAGCAGTACTTC. Its translation: CASKSAYEQYF. Looking up the rest from reference TRBV28 and TRBJ2-7 gives the full variable domain: DVKVTQSSRYLVKRTGEKVFLECVQDMDHENMFWYRQDPGLGLRLIYFSYDVKMKEKGDIPEGYSVSREKKERFSLILESASTNQTSMYLCASKSAYEQYFGPGTRLTVT.

This clone was detected only once. V usage is TRBV28 and J usage is TRBJ2-7, with 7 positions matching TRBD1. V shed 4 bases and J 3 bases; nucleotides not matched to a gene: 6. CDR1 and CDR2 (germline): MDHEN, SYDVKM. The CDR3 contains 14 residues. The CDR3 sequence is CASSSSGQHYEQYF. In DNA, the CDR3 is TGTGCCAGCAGTTCGTCGGGACAGCACTACGAGCAGTACTTC.

This clone showed up just once. The V gene is TRBV19, the J gene TRBJ2-3, with TRBD2 as a possible D gene (6 bases). CDR1 and CDR2 from the germline V gene are LNHDA and SQIVND (reference sequence). This CDR3 contains 14 residues. V lost 8 bases and J 0 bases, leaving 12 bases between the germline ends. The CDR3 region is CASSNSGSTDTQYF. CDR3 coding DNA: TGTGCCAGTTCTAACAGCGGGAGCACAGATACGCAGTATTTT.

The CDR3 protein is CASSFSTGGEKLFF. The DNA of the CDR3 is TGTGCCAGCAGCTTTTCGACAGGGGGTGAAAAACTGTTTTTT. V and J are TRBV11-2 and TRBJ1-4; 9 bases are a match to TRBD1. CDR1 is SGHAT, CDR2 FQNNGV, per germline. J gave up 7 bases and V 3 bases, and 3 bases lay outside the gene matches. CDR3 length: 14 amino acids.

This clone was counted a single time. This chain uses TRBV28 with TRBJ1-1, with 9 bases fitting TRBD1. Germline trimming cut 4 bases from V and 10 bases from J; bases unmatched to any gene: 10. The germline CDR1 and CDR2 sequences are MDHEN and SYDVKM. The CDR3 contains 14 residues. This chain's CDR3 is CASSSPGQGRGAFF. In DNA form, the CDR3 reads TGTGCCAGCAGTTCTCCGGGACAGGGACGGGGAGCTTTCTTT.

This chain joins TRBV5-1 and TRBJ2-3; TRBD2 matches 14 bases. CDR3 length: 18 residues. The J segment lost 4 bases and the V segment lost 4 bases, leaving 11 bases of the junction unmatched. From germline, CDR1 is SGHRS and CDR2 YFSETQ. CDR3 DNA: TGCGCCAGCAGCAAGACCCCCGGGACTAGCGGGAGTTCAGATACGCAGTATTTT. The encoded protein is CASSKTPGTSGSSDTQYF.

The chain carries TRBV6-4 and TRBJ2-3; D might be TRBD2 (6 bases). From germline, CDR1 is MRHNA and CDR2 SNTAGT. CDR3 size: 15 residues. With 6 bases removed from V and 2 bases from J, the gap between germline ends came to 15 bases. CDR3: CASSAGTSLTDTQYF. CDR3 bases: TGTGCCAGCAGCGCAGGGACTTCCCTCACAGATACGCAGTATTTT.

This clone was found a few times. This sequence joins TRBV6-6 and TRBJ2-1; the D gene is possibly TRBD2 (5 bases). The germline CDR1 and CDR2 sequences are MNHNY and SVGAGI (reference sequence). The ends were cut back, 4 bases at V and 3 bases at J, with 13 bases in the middle. The CDR3 is made up of 15 amino acids. The CDR3 DNA follows: TGTGCCAGCAGTTTTGAGGACTCGCGCTACAATGAGCAGTTCTTC. Its translation is CASSFEDSRYNEQFF.

J is TRBJ1-1 and V is TRBV20-1; possible D gene TRBD1, 6 bases. Germline V gives CDR1 DFQATT, CDR2 SNEGSKA (reference sequence). The V gene lost 3 bases and the J gene lost 7 bases, with 9 bases spanning the gap. This CDR3 is 11 amino acids long. This chain's CDR3 is CSASVDSEAFF. DNA for the CDR3: TGCAGTGCTAGTGTGGACAGTGAAGCTTTCTTT.